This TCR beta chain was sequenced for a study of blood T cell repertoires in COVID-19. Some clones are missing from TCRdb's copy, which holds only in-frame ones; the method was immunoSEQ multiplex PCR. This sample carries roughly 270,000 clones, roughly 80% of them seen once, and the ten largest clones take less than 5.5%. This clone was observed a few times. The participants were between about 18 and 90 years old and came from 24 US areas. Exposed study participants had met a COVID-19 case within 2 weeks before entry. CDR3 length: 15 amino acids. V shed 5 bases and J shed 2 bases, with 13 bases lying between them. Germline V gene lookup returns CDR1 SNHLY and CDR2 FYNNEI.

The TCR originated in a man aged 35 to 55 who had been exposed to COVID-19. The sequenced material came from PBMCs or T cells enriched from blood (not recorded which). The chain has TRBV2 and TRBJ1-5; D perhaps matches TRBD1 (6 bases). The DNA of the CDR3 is TGTGCCAGCAGTTCACAGGGTTCGGGCAATCAGCCCCAGCATTTT. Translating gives CASSSQGSGNQPQHF.